Following are 29 T cell receptor beta chains from one sample sequenced in a study of blood T cells in healthy people across ages. A second about 7 to 12 cycle PCR used barcoded and J-beta primers. TCRdb recomputed calls from the 5' RACE reads with MiXCR, one row per CDR3 protein. The data contain approximately 2,000,000 distinct CDR3 sequences, about two fifths of them singletons. The sequenced sample consisted of blood. All receptors derive from a human donor in good health.

This chain links TRBV24-1 with TRBJ1-2; D might be TRBD1 (5 bases). From germline, CDR1 is KGHDR and CDR2 SFDVKD. This CDR3 contains 14 residues. V lost 3 bases, J lost 4 bases, and 11 bases lay in between. The CDR3 spells CATSDNRLPYGYTF. For the CDR3, the DNA is TGTGCCACCAGTGATAACAGGCTACCCTATGGCTACACCTTC.

This clonotype was observed once. The CDR3 coding sequence is TGTGCCAGCAGCCAGCAAACTCCGACCACTGAAGCTTTCTTT. Its translation is CASSQQTPTTEAFF. The chain is built from TRBV3-1 and TRBJ1-1; no clear D gene. This CDR3 is built from 14 residues. Germline V gene sequence: CDR1 LGHDT, CDR2 YNNKEL (reference sequence). The V and J ends lost 3 bases and 4 bases respectively, with 12 bases between them.

The chain carries TRBV6-1 and TRBJ1-4; D is possibly TRBD1 (5 bases). V was trimmed by 2 bases and J by 8 bases, leaving 15 bases between them. From germline, CDR1 is MNHNS and CDR2 SASEGT. The CDR3 runs to 15 residues. The CDR3: CASSENRDLEEKLFF. The CDR3 nucleotides are TGTGCCAGCAGTGAAAACCGGGACTTAGAGGAAAAACTGTTTTTT.

This chain links TRBV4-2 with TRBJ2-1, with D possibly matching TRBD1 (6 bases). V was trimmed by 1 base and J by 6 bases, leaving 25 bases between them. CDR3 length: 19 residues. Germline V gives CDR1 LGHNA, CDR2 YNFKEQ. The CDR3 sequence is CASSQGIQGVSTARNEQFF. In nucleotides, the CDR3 is TGTGCCAGCAGCCAAGGTATACAGGGTGTATCCACAGCTCGCAATGAGCAGTTCTTC.

The chain is built from TRBV4-3 and TRBJ1-6; D is undetermined. Trimming pared 0 bases from V and 7 bases from J, leaving 7 bases between. The CDR3 totals 14 residues. Germline CDR1 LGHNA, CDR2 YSLEER. The CDR3 region is CASSQDLQNSPLHF. The DNA for the CDR3 is TGCGCCAGCAGCCAAGACTTACAGAATTCACCCCTCCACTTT.

The chain has TRBV6-6 and TRBJ1-2; TRBD1 agrees at 8 bases. This CDR3 spans 18 amino acids. CDR1 is MNHNY and CDR2 is SVGAGI in the germline V gene (reference sequence). With V trimmed by 2 bases and J by 4 bases, 15 bases remained unmatched. The CDR3 is CASSYTQRGQGESYGYTF. The CDR3 nucleotides read TGTGCCAGCAGTTACACCCAAAGAGGACAGGGCGAATCCTATGGCTACACCTTC.

The chain combines TRBV20-1 with TRBJ2-7; D is possibly TRBD1 (5 bases). From germline, CDR1 is DFQATT and CDR2 SNEGSKA (reference sequence). Trimming shortened V by 5 bases and J by 2 bases, and 16 bases separated the two germline ends. This CDR3 is 14 amino acids long. CDR3 bases: TGCAGTGCTTTTGTGCCAGGGAAAACCTACGAGCAGTACTTC. It specifies CSAFVPGKTYEQYF.

This chain joins TRBV6-2 or TRBV6-3 and TRBJ1-2; D is ambiguous. Germline V gene sequence: CDR1 MNHEY, CDR2 SVGEGT. V was pared by 8 bases and J by 7 bases, with 23 bases between. CDR3 size: 15 residues. The CDR3 protein is CASGTTDKTLGGYTF. The CDR3 DNA sequence: TGTGCCAGCGGTACGACCGACAAGACTTTAGGTGGCTACACCTTC.

The CDR3 DNA reads TGTGCCAGCAGCGTAGACTCTGTTCCCTATGGCTACACCTTC. This encodes CASSVDSVPYGYTF. V usage is TRBV9 and J usage is TRBJ1-2, with D unclear. Trimming removed 0 bases from V and 4 bases from J, with 10 bases in between. CDR1 and CDR2 from the germline V gene are SGDLS and YYNGEE. This CDR3 is built from 14 residues.

The chain links TRBV6-1 to TRBJ2-5, with 11 bases identical to TRBD1. The CDR3 totals 17 residues. Germline CDR1 MNHNS, CDR2 SASEGT. J was trimmed by 2 bases and V by 7 bases; bases with no gene match: 12. The CDR3 is CASKLFAGTGGQETQYF. For the CDR3, the DNA is TGTGCCAGCAAACTATTCGCCGGGACAGGGGGGCAAGAGACCCAGTACTTC.

This clonotype came up a few times. This chain uses TRBV5-1 with TRBJ1-2; D perhaps matches TRBD1 (5 bases). The CDR3 totals 17 residues. V lost 5 bases and J 0 bases, leaving 20 bases between the germline ends. The germline gives CDR1 SGHRS, CDR2 YFSETQ. CDR3 sequence reads: CASSPGCQTETNYGYTF. The CDR3 nucleotides read TGCGCCAGCAGTCCCGGATGCCAGACAGAAACTAACTATGGCTACACCTTC.

The genes are TRBV2 and TRBJ1-2; a possible D gene is TRBD1 (5 bases). V was shortened by 4 bases and J by 3 bases, with 18 bases between the two germline ends. The CDR3 sequence is 16 residues long. The germline gives CDR1 SNHLY, CDR2 FYNNEI. DNA for the CDR3: TGTGCCAGCAGTGCGGTCATGGGGGTGAGAGACTATGGCTACACCTTC. Its translation: CASSAVMGVRDYGYTF.

The chain is built from TRBV4-1 and TRBJ2-7, with 9 bases that match TRBD1. CDR1 is MGHRA and CDR2 is YSYEKL in the germline V gene. The CDR3 extends over 19 amino acids. The V segment lost 1 base and the J segment 0 bases; nucleotides outside the gene matches: 13. This CDR3 is CASSQGPRTGAPRSYEQYF. CDR3 DNA sequence: TGCGCCAGCAGCCAAGGGCCGCGGACAGGGGCCCCTCGCTCCTACGAGCAGTACTTC.

The J gene is TRBJ2-1, the V gene TRBV20-1; D is unclear. Looked up from germline, CDR1 is DFQATT and CDR2 is SNEGSKA (reference sequence). This CDR3 has 8 amino acids. The V end lost 5 bases, the J end lost 14 bases, and 7 bases lay between the germline ends. The CDR3 region is CSASPKFF. The CDR3 nucleotides are TGCAGTGCTTCGCCGAAGTTCTTC.

Many counts were recorded for this clonotype. The chain is built from TRBV12-3 or TRBV12-4 and TRBJ2-1, with 8 positions matching TRBD2. The CDR3 is 15 residues long. With 6 bases clipped from V and 0 bases from J, the junction kept 4 bases outside the gene matches. CDR3 nucleotides: TGTGCCAGCAGCTTGCGGGGGGTCTCCTACAATGAGCAGTTCTTC. Translating gives CASSLRGVSYNEQFF.

Only a few counts were recorded for this clonotype. The rearrangement joins TRBV2 to TRBJ1-2; D perhaps matches TRBD1 (5 bases). V was pared by 7 bases and J by 1 base, with 7 bases between. CDR3 length: 12 residues. Germline CDR1 is SNHLY and CDR2 is FYNNEI. The CDR3 DNA reads TGTGCCAGCAAGACAGATAACTATGGCTACACCTTC. It codes for CASKTDNYGYTF. Complete variable domain (other parts from reference TRBV2 and TRBJ1-2): EPEVTQTPSHQVTQMGQEVILRCVPISNHLYFYWYRQILGQKVEFLVSFYNNEISEKSEIFDDQFSVERPDGSNFTLKIRSTKLEDSAMYFCASKTDNYGYTFGSGTRLTVV.

The chain carries TRBV5-1 and TRBJ2-2; possibly TRBD1 for D (6 bases). V lost 4 bases to trimming and J lost 4 bases, with 17 bases between them. Germline lookup yields CDR1 SGHRS and CDR2 YFSETQ. The CDR3 consists of 16 residues. The chain's CDR3 is CASSRAGQITTGELFF. In nucleotides, the CDR3 is TGCGCCAGCAGCCGGGCCGGACAGATTACCACCGGGGAGCTGTTTTTT.

This clonotype was detected a few times. The rearrangement joins TRBV15 to TRBJ2-4; D is unresolved. The end of the DNA is better explained by TRBJ2-7, so the J call may be wrong. CDR1 and CDR2 from the germline V gene are LNHNV and YYDKDF (reference sequence). There are 14 residues in the CDR3. This CDR3 reads CATSRGVLPYEQYF. Here the CDR3 DNA reads TGTGCCACCAGCAGAGGGGTTCTGCCTTACGAGCAGTACTTC.

This clonotype appeared a few times. At one of its ends the junction is not consistent with the germline gene, which may arise from a read error. V usage is TRBV7-8 and J usage is TRBJ2-1; D gene ambiguous. The CDR3 covers 14 residues. CDR1 is SGHVS and CDR2 is FQNEAQ in the germline V gene. The CDR3 nucleotides are TGTGCCAGCAGCTTCGGCAGACCCTACAGTGAGCAGTTCTTC. Protein product: CASSFGRPYSEQFF.

J is TRBJ2-5 and V is TRBV6-4; 8 bases are a match to TRBD2. With V trimmed by 3 bases and J by 4 bases, 7 bases remained unmatched. The CDR3 sequence is 15 residues long. Germline V gives CDR1 MRHNA, CDR2 SNTAGT. CDR3 in DNA: TGTGCCAGCAGTGAGGTAGCGGGGAACGTAGAGACCCAGTACTTC. Its protein is CASSEVAGNVETQYF.

This rearrangement joins TRBV29-1 to TRBJ1-6; D is unresolved. V shed 7 bases and J shed 8 bases, with 12 bases lying between them. CDR1 is SQVTM and CDR2 is ANQGSEA in the germline V gene. CDR3 length equals 12 residues. In DNA, the CDR3 is TGCAGCGCCGGGGATAAGTATTCACCCCTCCACTTT. Translation gives CSAGDKYSPLHF.

This rearrangement joins TRBV19 to TRBJ1-2; D gene unclear. Germline CDR1 is LNHDA and CDR2 is SQIVND (reference sequence). The CDR3 runs to 13 residues. V dropped 3 bases and J dropped 7 bases, with 12 bases sitting between them. CDR3 residues: CASSIRIGCGYTF. Written as DNA, the CDR3 is TGTGCCAGTAGTATCAGGATCGGTTGTGGCTACACCTTC. The complete variable domain, with remaining parts taken from reference TRBV19 and TRBJ1-2, reads DGGITQSPKYLFRKEGQNVTLSCEQNLNHDAMYWYRQDPGQGLRLIYYSQIVNDFQKGDIAEGYSVSREKKESFPLTVTSAQKNPTAFYLCASSIRIGCGYTFGSGTRLTVV.

The genes are TRBV20-1 and TRBJ1-4; D ambiguous. CDR1 and CDR2 (germline): DFQATT, SNEGSKA (reference sequence). V lost 8 bases, J lost 0 bases, and 13 bases lay in between. This CDR3 is 14 amino acids long. This CDR3 is CSSPGGATNEKLFF. The CDR3 nucleotides are TGCAGTTCTCCCGGCGGGGCAACTAATGAAAAACTGTTTTTT.

This chain links TRBV10-2 with TRBJ1-2, with no clear D. Trimming left V 0 bases short and J 5 bases short, with 16 bases between. The CDR3 covers 16 residues. Germline loops: CDR1 WSHSY, CDR2 SAAADI. Written as DNA, the CDR3 is TGCGCCAGCAGTGAGTCTGTATATCGAGGGAGGTATGGCTACACCTTC. This encodes CASSESVYRGRYGYTF.

The chain couples TRBV9 to TRBJ1-2; D remains ambiguous. The CDR3 loop spans 12 amino acids. Germline CDR1 is SGDLS and CDR2 is YYNGEE. Trimming stripped 6 bases from V and 6 bases from J, with 12 bases between. CDR3 sequence reads: CASKPRGDGYTF. DNA for the CDR3: TGTGCCAGCAAGCCCCGAGGTGATGGCTACACCTTC.

This clonotype was detected many times. The chain uses TRBV12-3 or TRBV12-4 and TRBJ2-1; maybe TRBD1 (6 bases). V lost 4 bases, J lost 2 bases, and 18 bases lay in between. The CDR3 has 17 residues. The CDR3 sequence is CASSSPTTGRPYNEQFF. The CDR3 DNA is TGTGCCAGCAGTTCCCCGACGACAGGAAGACCCTACAATGAGCAGTTCTTC.

The chain carries TRBV29-1 and TRBJ2-7; 8 bases map to TRBD2. The CDR3 runs 17 residues. Germline values: CDR1 SQVTM, CDR2 ANQGSEA. V trimming: 6 bases; J trimming: 0 bases; junction bases outside the gene matches: 16. The CDR3 here is CSVELGEAGAHSYEQYF. The CDR3 coding sequence is TGCAGCGTCGAGCTTGGAGAAGCGGGGGCCCACTCCTACGAGCAGTACTTC.

The chain has TRBV6-1 and TRBJ1-1, with D maybe TRBD1 (5 bases). Germline assignment: CDR1 MNHNS and CDR2 SASEGT. Deletions cut 8 bases from V and 3 bases from J, with 7 bases between. This CDR3 comprises 11 residues. CDR3 sequence (DNA): TGTGCCAGCGGGGACTACACTGAAGCTTTCTTT. Translated, it gives CASGDYTEAFF.

The chain carries TRBV25-1 and TRBJ1-5; D is perhaps TRBD1 (6 bases). This CDR3 region has 15 residues. V was trimmed by 3 bases and J by 9 bases, leaving 18 bases between them. CDR1 is MGHDK and CDR2 is SYGVNS in the germline V gene. The CDR3: CASSDGGGFSWPQHF. DNA for the CDR3: TGTGCCAGCAGTGATGGAGGGGGATTTTCATGGCCCCAGCATTTT. Full variable domain (remainder filled in from reference TRBV25-1 and TRBJ1-5): EADIYQTPRYLVIGTGKKITLECSQTMGHDKMYWYQQDPGMELHLIHYSYGVNSTEKGDLSSESTVSRIRTEHFPLTLESARPSHTSQYLCASSDGGGFSWPQHFGDGTRLSIL.